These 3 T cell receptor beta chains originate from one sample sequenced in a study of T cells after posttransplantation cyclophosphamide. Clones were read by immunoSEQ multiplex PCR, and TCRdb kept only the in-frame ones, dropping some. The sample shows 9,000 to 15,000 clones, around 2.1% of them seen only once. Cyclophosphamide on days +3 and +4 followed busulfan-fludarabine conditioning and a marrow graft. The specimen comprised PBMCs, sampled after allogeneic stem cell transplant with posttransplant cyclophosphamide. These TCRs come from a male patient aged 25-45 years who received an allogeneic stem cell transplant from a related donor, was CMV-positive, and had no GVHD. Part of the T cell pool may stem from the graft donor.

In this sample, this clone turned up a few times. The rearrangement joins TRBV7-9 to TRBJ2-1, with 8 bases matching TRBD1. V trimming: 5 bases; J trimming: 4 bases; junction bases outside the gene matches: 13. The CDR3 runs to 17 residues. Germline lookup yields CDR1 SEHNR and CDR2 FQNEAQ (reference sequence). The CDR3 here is CASSAPGDRTDYNEQFF. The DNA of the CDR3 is TGTGCCAGCAGCGCCCCGGGGGACAGGACAGATTACAATGAGCAGTTCTTC.

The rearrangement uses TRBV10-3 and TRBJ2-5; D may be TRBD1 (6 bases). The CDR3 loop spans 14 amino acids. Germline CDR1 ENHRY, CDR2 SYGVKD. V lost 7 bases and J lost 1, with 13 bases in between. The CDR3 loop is CAINRGIPQETQYF. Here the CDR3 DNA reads TGTGCCATCAATAGGGGGATCCCCCAAGAGACCCAGTACTTC.

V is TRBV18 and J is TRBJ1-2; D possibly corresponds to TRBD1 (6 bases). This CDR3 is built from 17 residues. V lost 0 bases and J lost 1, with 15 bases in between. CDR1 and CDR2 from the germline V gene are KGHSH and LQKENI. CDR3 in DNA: TGTGCCAGCTCACCACCCAATAGGGACACACGTAACTATGGCTACACCTTC. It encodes CASSPPNRDTRNYGYTF.